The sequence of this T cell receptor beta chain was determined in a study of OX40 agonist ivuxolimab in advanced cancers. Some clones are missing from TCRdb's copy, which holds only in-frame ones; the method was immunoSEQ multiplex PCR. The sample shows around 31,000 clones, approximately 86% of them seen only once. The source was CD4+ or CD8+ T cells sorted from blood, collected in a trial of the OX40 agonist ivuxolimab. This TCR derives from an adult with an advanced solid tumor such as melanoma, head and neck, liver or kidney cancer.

The CDR3 bases are TGCGCCAGCAGCCAAGATACGGGGGGGGTAGGCGAGCAGTACTTC. Its translation is CASSQDTGGVGEQYF. The chain carries TRBV4-3 and TRBJ2-5; 8 nucleotides match TRBD2. The DNA end favors TRBJ2-7, so the J call may be wrong. Germline V gives CDR1 LGHNA, CDR2 YSLEER. CDR3 length: 15 amino acids.